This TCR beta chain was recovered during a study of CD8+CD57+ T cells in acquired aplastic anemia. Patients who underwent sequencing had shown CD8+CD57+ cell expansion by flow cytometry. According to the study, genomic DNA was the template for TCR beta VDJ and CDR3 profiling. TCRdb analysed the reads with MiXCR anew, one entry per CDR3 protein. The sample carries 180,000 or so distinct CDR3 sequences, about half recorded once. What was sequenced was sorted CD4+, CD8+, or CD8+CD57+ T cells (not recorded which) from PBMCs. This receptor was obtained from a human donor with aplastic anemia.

CDR3 region: CASSLLGTVGDSPLHF. The CDR3 DNA reads TGTGCCAGCAGCTTGCTCGGGACAGTGGGGGATTCACCCCTCCACTTT. The chain couples TRBV7-3 to TRBJ1-6; 7 bases fit TRBD1. Germline V gene lookup returns CDR1 SGHTA and CDR2 FQGTGA. With V trimmed by 3 bases and J by 8 bases, 10 bases remained unmatched. The CDR3 has 16 amino acids.